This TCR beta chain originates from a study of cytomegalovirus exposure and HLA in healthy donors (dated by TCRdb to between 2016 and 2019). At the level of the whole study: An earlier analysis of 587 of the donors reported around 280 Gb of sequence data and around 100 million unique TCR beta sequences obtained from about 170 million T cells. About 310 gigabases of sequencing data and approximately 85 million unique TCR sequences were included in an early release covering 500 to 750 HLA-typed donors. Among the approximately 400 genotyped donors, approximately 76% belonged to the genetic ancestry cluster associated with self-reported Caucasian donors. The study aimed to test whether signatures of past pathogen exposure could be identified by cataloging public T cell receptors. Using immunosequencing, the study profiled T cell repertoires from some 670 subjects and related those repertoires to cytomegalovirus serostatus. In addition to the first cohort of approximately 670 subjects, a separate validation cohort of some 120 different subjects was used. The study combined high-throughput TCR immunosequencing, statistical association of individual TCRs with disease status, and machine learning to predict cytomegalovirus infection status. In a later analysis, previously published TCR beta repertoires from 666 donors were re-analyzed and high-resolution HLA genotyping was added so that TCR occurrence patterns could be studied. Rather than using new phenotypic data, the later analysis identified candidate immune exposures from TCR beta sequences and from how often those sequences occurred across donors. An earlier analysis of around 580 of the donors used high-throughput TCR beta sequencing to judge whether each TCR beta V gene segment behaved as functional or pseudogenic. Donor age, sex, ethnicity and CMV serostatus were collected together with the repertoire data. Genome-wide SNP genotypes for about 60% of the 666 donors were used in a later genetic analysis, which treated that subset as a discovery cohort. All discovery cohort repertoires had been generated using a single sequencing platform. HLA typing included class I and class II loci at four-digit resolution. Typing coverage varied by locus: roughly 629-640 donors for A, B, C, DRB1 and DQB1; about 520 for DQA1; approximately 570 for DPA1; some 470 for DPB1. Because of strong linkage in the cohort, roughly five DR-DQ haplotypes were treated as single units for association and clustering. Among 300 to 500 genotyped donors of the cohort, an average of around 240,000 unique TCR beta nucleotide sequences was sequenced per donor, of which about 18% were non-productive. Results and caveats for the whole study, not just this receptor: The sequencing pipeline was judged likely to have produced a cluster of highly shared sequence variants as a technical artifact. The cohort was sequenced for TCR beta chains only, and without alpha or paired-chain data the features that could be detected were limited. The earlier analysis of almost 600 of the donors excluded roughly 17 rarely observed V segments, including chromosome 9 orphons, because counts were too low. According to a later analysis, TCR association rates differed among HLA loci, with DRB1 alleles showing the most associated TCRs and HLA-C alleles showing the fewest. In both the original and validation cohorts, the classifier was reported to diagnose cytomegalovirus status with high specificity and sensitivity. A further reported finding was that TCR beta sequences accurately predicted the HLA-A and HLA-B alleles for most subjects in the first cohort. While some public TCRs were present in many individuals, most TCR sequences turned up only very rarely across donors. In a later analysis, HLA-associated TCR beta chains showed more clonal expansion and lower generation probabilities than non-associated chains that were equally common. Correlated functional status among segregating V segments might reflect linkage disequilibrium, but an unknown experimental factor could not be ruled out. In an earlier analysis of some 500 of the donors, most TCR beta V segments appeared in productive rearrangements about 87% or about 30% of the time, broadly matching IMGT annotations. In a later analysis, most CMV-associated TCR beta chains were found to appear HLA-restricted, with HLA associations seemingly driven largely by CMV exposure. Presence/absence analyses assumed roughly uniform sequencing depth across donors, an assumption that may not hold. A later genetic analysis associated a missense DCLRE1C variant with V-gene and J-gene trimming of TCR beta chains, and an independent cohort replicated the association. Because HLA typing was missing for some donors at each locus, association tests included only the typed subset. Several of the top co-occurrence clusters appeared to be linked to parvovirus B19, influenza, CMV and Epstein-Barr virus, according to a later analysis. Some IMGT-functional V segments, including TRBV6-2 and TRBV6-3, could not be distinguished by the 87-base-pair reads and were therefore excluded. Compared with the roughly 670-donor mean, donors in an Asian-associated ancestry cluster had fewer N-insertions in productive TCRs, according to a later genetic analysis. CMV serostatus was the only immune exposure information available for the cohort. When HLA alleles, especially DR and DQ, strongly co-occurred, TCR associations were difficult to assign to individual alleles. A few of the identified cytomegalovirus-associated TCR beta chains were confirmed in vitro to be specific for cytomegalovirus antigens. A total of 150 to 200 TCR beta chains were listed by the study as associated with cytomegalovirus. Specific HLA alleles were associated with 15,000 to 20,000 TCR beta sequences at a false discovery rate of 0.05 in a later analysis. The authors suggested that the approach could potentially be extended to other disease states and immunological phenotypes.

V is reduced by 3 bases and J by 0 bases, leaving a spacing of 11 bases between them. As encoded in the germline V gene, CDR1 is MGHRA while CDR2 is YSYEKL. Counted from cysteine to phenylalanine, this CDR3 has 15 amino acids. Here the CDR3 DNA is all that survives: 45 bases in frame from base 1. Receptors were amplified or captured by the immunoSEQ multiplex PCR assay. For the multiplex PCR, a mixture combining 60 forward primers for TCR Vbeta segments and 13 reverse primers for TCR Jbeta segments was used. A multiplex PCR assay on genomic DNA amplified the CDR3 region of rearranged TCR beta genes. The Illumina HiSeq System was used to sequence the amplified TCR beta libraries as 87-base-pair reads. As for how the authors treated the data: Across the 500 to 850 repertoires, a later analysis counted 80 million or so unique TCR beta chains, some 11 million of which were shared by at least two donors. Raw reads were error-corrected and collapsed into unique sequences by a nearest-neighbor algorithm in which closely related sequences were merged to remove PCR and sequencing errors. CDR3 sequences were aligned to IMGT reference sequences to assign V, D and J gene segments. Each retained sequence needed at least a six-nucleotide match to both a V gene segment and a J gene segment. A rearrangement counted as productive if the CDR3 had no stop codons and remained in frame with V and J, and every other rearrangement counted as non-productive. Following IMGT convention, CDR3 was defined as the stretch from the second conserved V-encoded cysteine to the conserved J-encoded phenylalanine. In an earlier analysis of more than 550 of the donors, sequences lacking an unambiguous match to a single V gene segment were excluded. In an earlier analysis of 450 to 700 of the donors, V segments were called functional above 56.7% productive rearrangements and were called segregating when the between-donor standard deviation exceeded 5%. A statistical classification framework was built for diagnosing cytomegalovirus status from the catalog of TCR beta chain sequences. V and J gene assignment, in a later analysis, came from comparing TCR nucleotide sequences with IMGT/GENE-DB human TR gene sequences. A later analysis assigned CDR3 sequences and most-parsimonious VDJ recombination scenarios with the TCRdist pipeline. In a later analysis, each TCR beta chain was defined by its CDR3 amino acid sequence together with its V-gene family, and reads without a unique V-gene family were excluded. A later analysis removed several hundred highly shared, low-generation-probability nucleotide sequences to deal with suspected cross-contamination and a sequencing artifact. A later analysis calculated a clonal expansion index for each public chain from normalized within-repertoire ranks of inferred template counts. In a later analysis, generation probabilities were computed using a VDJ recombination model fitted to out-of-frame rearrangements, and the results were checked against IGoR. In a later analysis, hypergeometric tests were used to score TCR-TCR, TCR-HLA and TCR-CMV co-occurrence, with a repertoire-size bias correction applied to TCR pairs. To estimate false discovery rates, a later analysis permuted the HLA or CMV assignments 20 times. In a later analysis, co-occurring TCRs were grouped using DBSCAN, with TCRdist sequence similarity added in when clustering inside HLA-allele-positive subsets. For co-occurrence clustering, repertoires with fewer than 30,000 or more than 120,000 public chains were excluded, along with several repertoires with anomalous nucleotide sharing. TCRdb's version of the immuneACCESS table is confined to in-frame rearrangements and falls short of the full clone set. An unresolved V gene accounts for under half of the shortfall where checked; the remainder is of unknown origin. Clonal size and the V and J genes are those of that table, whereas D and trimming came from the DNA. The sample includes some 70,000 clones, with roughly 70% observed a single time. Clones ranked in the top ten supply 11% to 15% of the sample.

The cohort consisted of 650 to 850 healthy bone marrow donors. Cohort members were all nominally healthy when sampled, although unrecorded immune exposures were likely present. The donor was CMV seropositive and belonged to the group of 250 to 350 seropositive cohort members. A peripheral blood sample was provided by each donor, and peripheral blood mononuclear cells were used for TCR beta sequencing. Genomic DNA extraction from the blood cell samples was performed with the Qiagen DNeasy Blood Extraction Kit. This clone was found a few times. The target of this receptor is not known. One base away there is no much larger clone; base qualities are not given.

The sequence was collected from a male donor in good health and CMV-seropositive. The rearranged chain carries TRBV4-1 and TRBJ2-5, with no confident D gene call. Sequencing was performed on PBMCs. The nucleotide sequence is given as TGCGCCAGCAGCCACCTTCTCCGGGACCAAGAGACCCAGTACTTC. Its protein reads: CASSHLLRDQETQYF.